This TCR beta chain was profiled in a study of cytomegalovirus exposure and HLA in healthy donors. TCRdb keeps only in-frame clones here, not all; method: immunoSEQ multiplex PCR. The sample has under 95,000 clones, about 94% seen once; the top ten hold more than 2%. Findings and caveats of the study: Among TCR beta chains, those listed as cytomegalovirus-associated numbered 164. Generally TCR sequences proved uncommon, though certain public TCRs appeared in numerous donors.

Germline V gene sequence: CDR1 SGHRS, CDR2 YFSETQ. The V and J ends lost 5 bases and 3 bases, in that order; junction bases with no gene match: 9. The length of the CDR3 is 15 residues. This clone has a single count. The antigen is not known. The sequence was obtained from a woman aged 18-29 years in good health and CMV-seronegative. The rearrangement links TRBV5-1 to TRBJ2-7, with 9 bases that match TRBD1. Input material: PBMCs. DNA of the CDR3: TGCGCCAGCAGGCAGGGACAGGGCGTATTCTACGAGCAGTACTTC. Amino acid sequence: CASRQGQGVFYEQYF.